Each of the 10 T cell receptor beta chains below was sequenced from the same sample in a study of cytomegalovirus exposure and HLA in healthy donors. PCR primers comprised 60 Vbeta and 13 Jbeta primers. Clones were read by immunoSEQ multiplex PCR, and TCRdb kept only the in-frame ones, dropping some. The sample has about 200,000 clones, roughly nine tenths seen once; the top ten hold 1.1%. What was sequenced was PBMCs. These receptors originate from a boy aged 2-15 years in good health and CMV-seronegative.

This clone appeared a single time. This rearrangement joins TRBV20-1 to TRBJ1-2; unclear D gene. The CDR3 length is 11 residues. Deletions cut 1 base from V and 8 bases from J, with 8 bases between. Germline V lookup: CDR1 DFQATT, CDR2 SNEGSKA (reference sequence). The CDR3 DNA reads TGCAGTGCTAGAGGATCGGAGGGCTACACCTTC. Protein product: CSARGSEGYTF.

The rearrangement uses TRBV6-4 and TRBJ2-2; 9 positions agree with TRBD2. CDR1 is MRHNA and CDR2 is SNTAGT in the germline V gene. This CDR3 is built from 17 residues. The J segment lost 0 bases and the V segment lost 5 bases, leaving 7 bases of the junction unmatched. Here the CDR3 DNA reads TGTGCCAGCAGTCCTTTAGCGGGGGTGGCGAACACCGGGGAGCTGTTTTTT. This codes for CASSPLAGVANTGELFF.

The chain couples TRBV19 to TRBJ1-2, with D perhaps matching TRBD1 (5 bases). Germline V gene sequence: CDR1 LNHDA, CDR2 SQIVND (reference sequence). The ends were cut back, 3 bases at V and 7 bases at J, with 9 bases in the middle. CDR3 size: 12 residues. The CDR3 region is CASSIGGGGYTF. The CDR3 nucleotides are TGTGCCAGTAGTATCGGCGGGGGTGGCTACACCTTC.

CDR3 amino acids: CASSLFKRGTPETQYF. The CDR3 region has the DNA TGTGCCAGCAGTTTATTCAAGCGGGGCACTCCAGAGACCCAGTACTTC. The chain couples TRBV28 to TRBJ2-5; 7 nucleotides align to TRBD2. This CDR3 region has 16 residues. V lost 1 base and J lost 4; bases outside the gene matches: 9. Germline V gene lookup returns CDR1 MDHEN and CDR2 SYDVKM.

This clone was detected only once. The V and J genes are TRBV30 and TRBJ1-1; D is ambiguous. CDR1 is GTSNPN, CDR2 SVGIG, per germline (reference sequence). The CDR3 extends over 13 amino acids. The V end was cut by 3 bases, the J end by 4 bases, with 12 bases between. Here the CDR3 DNA reads TGTGCCTGGAGCCTCCGTCAGGTCACTGAAGCTTTCTTT. It specifies CAWSLRQVTEAFF.

This clone occurred a few times. The V call is TRBV28, the J call TRBJ1-5; D is possibly TRBD1 (6 bases). The CDR3 runs 13 residues. The V and J ends lost 5 bases and 5 bases respectively, with 10 bases between them. CDR1 and CDR2 (germline): MDHEN, SYDVKM. The CDR3 loop is CASSDRPYQPQHF. The CDR3 bases are TGTGCCAGCAGTGACAGGCCCTATCAGCCCCAGCATTTT.

This clone appeared a single time. The chain employs TRBV19 and TRBJ2-3; D may be TRBD1 (6 bases). CDR1 and CDR2 from the germline V gene are LNHDA and SQIVND (reference sequence). Deletions cut 5 bases from V and 9 bases from J, with 15 bases between. This CDR3 is built from 13 residues. The CDR3 region is CASSPLSGETQYF. The DNA of the CDR3 is TGTGCCAGTAGTCCGCTTTCAGGGGAGACGCAGTATTTT.

This chain links TRBV2 with TRBJ1-4, with unresolved D. Germline CDR1 reads SNHLY; CDR2 reads FYNNEI. With 7 bases removed from V and 0 bases from J, the gap between germline ends came to 15 bases. The CDR3 contains 16 residues. The CDR3 is CASNRSPDATNEKLFF. In nucleotides, the CDR3 is TGTGCCAGCAACCGGTCTCCTGATGCAACTAATGAAAAACTGTTTTTT.

The chain combines TRBV30 with TRBJ2-5; 7 bases fit TRBD1. Germline V lookup: CDR1 GTSNPN, CDR2 SVGIG (reference sequence). This CDR3 spans 13 amino acids. Trimming at V came to 8 bases and at J to 2 bases, leaving 8 bases not matched to a gene. The CDR3 DNA reads as TGTGCCGGCTCTGGACAGGTTCAAGAGACCCAGTACTTC. Residues: CAGSGQVQETQYF.

The chain recombines TRBV30 with TRBJ1-4; unclear D gene. This CDR3 region has 12 residues. V lost 5 bases, J lost 8 bases, and 12 bases lay in between. Germline CDR1 is GTSNPN and CDR2 is SVGIG (reference sequence). The CDR3 sequence is CAWEGREEKLFF. The CDR3 DNA reads as TGTGCCTGGGAAGGGAGGGAGGAAAAACTGTTTTTT.